The entry below gives a single T cell receptor (beta chain) sequence along with its context. The data belong to a study of control samples from healthy donors and cancer patients. The data were produced by immunoSEQ multiplex PCR, yet TCRdb's version contains in-frame clones alone and is incomplete. This table holds 120,000 to 150,000 clones, roughly 90% found once. This receptor was taken from a young man in good health. The source material was blood.

This CDR3 reads CASSLFGRSNTQYF. In nucleotides, the CDR3 is TGTGCCAGCAGCTTGTTTGGCAGATCTAATACGCAGTATTTT. The chain joins TRBV5-4 to TRBJ2-3; D ambiguous. The germline V and J ends were trimmed by 1 base and 7 bases, with 13 bases remaining between them. This CDR3 spans 14 amino acids. The germline V gene encodes CDR1 SGHNT and CDR2 YYREEE (reference sequence).